A selection of T cell receptor beta chains follows, all from one sample in a study of patients and donors after allogeneic stem cell transplantation. TCRdb re-analysed the RT-PCR reads in MiXCR, keeping a single row per CDR3 protein. Of a few thousand distinct CDR3 sequences in the sample, 8.2% are singletons; the top ten hold 9.6%. The sequenced sample consisted of blood, either unsorted or a sorted T cell fraction (not recorded which). All receptors come from a human donor who was either an allogeneic HSCT recipient or a stem cell or donor lymphocyte infusion donor (not recorded which). It is not recorded whose cells these are; they may come from a transplant donor. CDR3s include the opening cysteine and the closing phenylalanine or tryptophan. Each record gives: D gene, V gene, CDR3 protein. The D gene is left open where the match is weak.

. TRBV3-1 CASSQVLPPDTQYF
. TRBV7-2 CASSYTGLGYEQYF
. TRBV2 CASRALGENEQFF
. TRBV11-2 CASSLESVGGQPSF
TRBD2 TRBV12-3/TRBV12-4 CASSRGGSMVEQYF
. TRBV5-1 CASSSPGVVEETQYF
TRBD2 TRBV2 CASSDSLAGFADTQYF
. TRBV5-1 CASSLDGSDTQYF
TRBD1 TRBV10-3 CAITGQNNEQFF
. TRBV12-3/TRBV12-4 CASSSSYGEQFF
. TRBV11-1 CASSHGGREQYF
. TRBV20-1 CSATTDVIDGYTF
TRBD2 TRBV6-2/TRBV6-3 CASRIVAGAAGELFF
. TRBV7-9 CASSSQGRETQYF
TRBD1 TRBV30 CAGDRASGANVLTF
. TRBV29-1 CSVNRNNEQFF
. TRBV24-1 CATVSDTGELFF
TRBD1 TRBV12-3/TRBV12-4 CASSPGQGARNEQFF
. TRBV2 CASSEARETQYF
TRBD1 TRBV7-8 CASSSGTGSYEQYF
. TRBV9 CASSVADNEQFF
. TRBV6-5 CASSRDTGEAYEQYF
TRBD1 TRBV5-1 CASSQGARETQYF
. TRBV28 CASSFSLGTDTQYF
TRBD2 TRBV7-6 CASSALPGLAGEEQFF
TRBD2 TRBV6-2/TRBV6-3 CASRVKGGTSGTDTQYF
. TRBV20-1 CSARRGSNLGNEQFF
. TRBV5-4 CASSLRAGNTEAFF
TRBD2 TRBV10-2 CASSERLAGGTSTDTQYF
. TRBV7-8 CASSLAYEQFF
. TRBV7-6 CASSLSRQLKETQYF
TRBD1 TRBV5-8 CASGRTGSYGYTF
. TRBV7-2 CASSYLETRQFF
TRBD2 TRBV19 CASSSSGTSADTQYF
TRBD1 TRBV6-5 CACLQTGVLGETQYF
. TRBV12-3/TRBV12-4 CASSSIETQYF
. TRBV5-4 CASSKHNEQFF
. TRBV13 CASSSTRYFRDTGTGELFF
. TRBV9 CASSVNPSVYNEQFF
TRBD1 TRBV20-1 CSARPPRGRDGYTF
. TRBV29-1 CSVAWSSAETQYF
. TRBV27 CASSFWGYEQFF
. TRBV18 CASALRYSTDTQYF
. TRBV7-9 CASSLASGFSADTQYF
. TRBV28 CATGAPGYEQYF
. TRBV7-8 CASSLSRGTSSTYEQYF
. TRBV20-1 CSARSPGETQYF
. TRBV10-3 CAISEVYQETQYF
TRBD1 TRBV10-3 CAISDTDRSYEQYF
. TRBV10-3 CAISEKQGGRPDTQYF
. TRBV12-5 CASGLVQGGNYGYTF